A selection of T cell receptor beta chains follows, all from one sample in a study of blood T cells in healthy people across ages. Via MiXCR, TCRdb re-called the 5' RACE reads, giving one row per CDR3 protein. This sample has about 630,000 distinct CDR3 sequences, with about 21% found just once. The sample taken for sequencing was blood. The source of these receptors is a man aged 70 or older in good health. The CDR3 runs from the conserved cysteine through the conserved F or W. The D gene is left open where the match is weak. Not all rows give a size; the values are once, few, many and, for expanded clones, a class.

len: 14
v_gene: TRBV20-1
d_gene: TRBD1
abundance: .
j_gene: TRBJ2-4
CDR3nt: TGCAGTGCTGGGACAGGGCTAGCCAAAAACATTCAGTACTTC
CDR3aa: CSAGTGLAKNIQYF

len: 16
v_gene: TRBV7-9
d_gene: TRBD1
abundance: .
j_gene: TRBJ2-5
CDR3nt: TGTGCCAGCAGCTTAGGAGGACAGGGGACCCAAGAGACCCAGTACTTC
CDR3aa: CASSLGGQGTQETQYF

len: 16
v_gene: TRBV5-1
d_gene: TRBD2
abundance: .
j_gene: TRBJ2-5
CDR3nt: TGCGCCAGCAGCATATCCGGGACTAGCGCCCAAGAGACCCAGTACTTC
CDR3aa: CASSISGTSAQETQYF

len: 15
v_gene: TRBV7-3
d_gene: .
abundance: .
j_gene: TRBJ2-1
CDR3nt: TGTGCCAGCAGCTTAATTACGAGCTCCTACAATGAGCAGTTCTTC
CDR3aa: CASSLITSSYNEQFF

len: 14
v_gene: TRBV27
d_gene: .
abundance: once
j_gene: TRBJ1-2
CDR3nt: TGTGCCAGCAGTTCCCTCGACAGAATCTATGGCTACACCTTC
CDR3aa: CASSSLDRIYGYTF

len: 17
v_gene: TRBV3-1
d_gene: TRBD2
abundance: .
j_gene: TRBJ2-7
CDR3nt: TGTGCCAGCAGCCAAGATGTAGCGGGAGGGGGCTCCTACGAGCAGTACTTC
CDR3aa: CASSQDVAGGGSYEQYF

len: 15
v_gene: TRBV10-1
d_gene: .
abundance: few
j_gene: TRBJ2-7
CDR3nt: TGCGCCAGCAGTGAGGGGGATAGCGGTTCCTACGAGCAGTACTTC
CDR3aa: CASSEGDSGSYEQYF

len: 14
v_gene: TRBV9
d_gene: .
abundance: few
j_gene: TRBJ2-1
CDR3nt: TGTGCCAGCAGCGTGGTCGACGCTTACAATGAGCAGTTCTTC
CDR3aa: CASSVVDAYNEQFF

len: 12
v_gene: TRBV6-6
d_gene: TRBD1
abundance: few
j_gene: TRBJ1-2
CDR3nt: TGTGCCAGCAGCCCTGGACAGGCCGGCTACACCTTC
CDR3aa: CASSPGQAGYTF

len: 15
v_gene: TRBV3-1
d_gene: TRBD2
abundance: once
j_gene: TRBJ2-7
CDR3nt: TGTGCCAGCAGCCAAGAGGCTAGCGGGAGAGGTGAGCAGTACTTC
CDR3aa: CASSQEASGRGEQYF

len: 12
v_gene: TRBV5-8
d_gene: TRBD2
abundance: .
j_gene: TRBJ2-4
CDR3nt: TGTGCCAGCAGCGCCAGCGGGAGGGTACAGTACTTC
CDR3aa: CASSASGRVQYF

len: 16
v_gene: TRBV20-1
d_gene: TRBD2
abundance: .
j_gene: TRBJ2-1
CDR3nt: TGCAGTGCTAGAGATCGGCTAGCGGGATCCTACAATGAGCAGTTCTTC
CDR3aa: CSARDRLAGSYNEQFF

len: 17
v_gene: TRBV27
d_gene: TRBD2
abundance: few
j_gene: TRBJ2-1
CDR3nt: TGTGCCAGCACTCTACTCGCTGGCGGGAGAACCTACAATGAGCAGTTCTTC
CDR3aa: CASTLLAGGRTYNEQFF

len: 15
v_gene: TRBV6-5
d_gene: .
abundance: few
j_gene: TRBJ2-7
CDR3nt: TGTGCCAGCAGTTACTCGAGGACGGCTTCCTACGAGCAGTACTTC
CDR3aa: CASSYSRTASYEQYF

len: 15
v_gene: TRBV28
d_gene: TRBD2
abundance: few
j_gene: TRBJ2-1
CDR3nt: TGTGCCAGTAGAGTCGGGCTAGCGGGCGGGAGGGGGCAGTTCTTC
CDR3aa: CASRVGLAGGRGQFF

len: 16
v_gene: TRBV3-1
d_gene: TRBD2
abundance: few
j_gene: TRBJ2-1
CDR3nt: TGTGCCAGCAGCATTAGCGGGAGAGTTACCTACAATGAGCAGTTCTTC
CDR3aa: CASSISGRVTYNEQFF

len: 15
v_gene: TRBV4-2
d_gene: .
abundance: .
j_gene: TRBJ2-2
CDR3nt: TGTGCCAGCAGCGAAGGGCCCGGGATGGGCGGGGAGCTGTTTTTT
CDR3aa: CASSEGPGMGGELFF

len: 14
v_gene: TRBV20-1
d_gene: TRBD2
abundance: few
j_gene: TRBJ2-1
CDR3nt: TGCAGTGCTATAGCGGGAGGGATACACAATGAGCAGTTCTTC
CDR3aa: CSAIAGGIHNEQFF

len: 14
v_gene: TRBV20-1
d_gene: .
abundance: .
j_gene: TRBJ2-3
CDR3nt: TGCAGTGCTAGAGATGACGGACGCACAGATACGCAGTATTTT
CDR3aa: CSARDDGRTDTQYF

len: 15
v_gene: TRBV20-1
d_gene: .
abundance: .
j_gene: TRBJ2-7
CDR3nt: TGCAGTGCTAGAGATGCCAGGGTAGACTCCTACGAGCAGTACTTC
CDR3aa: CSARDARVDSYEQYF

len: 15
v_gene: TRBV12-5
d_gene: TRBD1
abundance: few
j_gene: TRBJ1-5
CDR3nt: TGTGCTAGTGGTTTGGGGACAGGGTTGAATCAGCCCCAGCATTTT
CDR3aa: CASGLGTGLNQPQHF

len: 16
v_gene: TRBV9
d_gene: .
abundance: few
j_gene: TRBJ2-7
CDR3nt: TGTGCCAGCAGCGTAGCTGGGCAGGGGGGATACTACGAGCAGTACTTC
CDR3aa: CASSVAGQGGYYEQYF

len: 14
v_gene: TRBV20-1
d_gene: .
abundance: few
j_gene: TRBJ2-1
CDR3nt: TGCAGTGCTACTCTAGCCTCGAGGGCTGATGAGCAGTTCTTC
CDR3aa: CSATLASRADEQFF

len: 11
v_gene: TRBV9
d_gene: .
abundance: many
j_gene: TRBJ2-1
CDR3nt: TGTGCCAGCAGCTCACCGGATGAGCAGTTCTTC
CDR3aa: CASSSPDEQFF

len: 16
v_gene: TRBV7-2
d_gene: TRBD2
abundance: few
j_gene: TRBJ2-5
CDR3nt: TGTGCCAGCAGCTTAGCGCTCGCGGGAGGGGAAGAGACCCAGTACTTC
CDR3aa: CASSLALAGGEETQYF

len: 17
v_gene: TRBV7-2
d_gene: .
abundance: .
j_gene: TRBJ1-4
CDR3nt: TGTGCCAGCAGCTTAATCGGTCGCGACCCAACTAATGAAAAACTGTTTTTT
CDR3aa: CASSLIGRDPTNEKLFF

len: 14
v_gene: TRBV20-1
d_gene: .
abundance: .
j_gene: TRBJ2-2
CDR3nt: TGCAGTGCTAGTGGGCCAGACAACACCGGGGAGCTGTTTTTT
CDR3aa: CSASGPDNTGELFF

len: 13
v_gene: TRBV29-1
d_gene: .
abundance: few
j_gene: TRBJ2-7
CDR3nt: TGCAGCGTTGTAGGTTCGGGGTTCCACGAGCAGTACTTC
CDR3aa: CSVVGSGFHEQYF

len: 15
v_gene: TRBV12-3/TRBV12-4
d_gene: TRBD2
abundance: many
j_gene: TRBJ2-2
CDR3nt: TGTGCCAGCAGTTTAACTAGCGGGAGGACCGGGGAGCTGTTTTTT
CDR3aa: CASSLTSGRTGELFF

len: 16
v_gene: TRBV3-1
d_gene: .
abundance: few
j_gene: TRBJ2-5
CDR3nt: TGTGCCAGCAGCCAAGCACGACTAGTCGGAGCGGCGACCCAGTACTTC
CDR3aa: CASSQARLVGAATQYF

len: 15
v_gene: TRBV5-1
d_gene: .
abundance: few
j_gene: TRBJ1-1
CDR3nt: TGTGCCAGCAGCTTAGAAGGGGGAATGAACACTGAAGCTTTCTTT
CDR3aa: CASSLEGGMNTEAFF

len: 14
v_gene: TRBV15
d_gene: .
abundance: .
j_gene: TRBJ2-3
CDR3nt: TGTGCCACCAGCAGAGCATGGGGGGCAGATACGCAGTATTTT
CDR3aa: CATSRAWGADTQYF

len: 14
v_gene: TRBV15
d_gene: .
abundance: many
j_gene: TRBJ2-7
CDR3nt: TGTGCCACCAGCAGGCGCTTCGACAGCTACGAGCAGTACTTC
CDR3aa: CATSRRFDSYEQYF

len: 14
v_gene: TRBV7-2
d_gene: .
abundance: .
j_gene: TRBJ2-4
CDR3nt: TGTGCCAGCAGCTTAGATCGGGGACAAAACATTCAGTACTTC
CDR3aa: CASSLDRGQNIQYF

len: 15
v_gene: TRBV15
d_gene: .
abundance: .
j_gene: TRBJ1-3
CDR3nt: TGTGCCACCAGCAGAGATCCCAGATCTGGAAACACCATATATTTT
CDR3aa: CATSRDPRSGNTIYF

len: 14
v_gene: TRBV28
d_gene: .
abundance: few
j_gene: TRBJ2-7
CDR3nt: TGTGCCAGCAGTCCCGCGGGCAAAGCCTACGAGCAGTACTTC
CDR3aa: CASSPAGKAYEQYF

len: 11
v_gene: TRBV20-1
d_gene: .
abundance: few
j_gene: TRBJ2-7
CDR3nt: TGCAGTGTCAAGACTACCTACGAGCAGTACTTC
CDR3aa: CSVKTTYEQYF

len: 18
v_gene: TRBV4-1
d_gene: .
abundance: .
j_gene: TRBJ2-7
CDR3nt: TGCGCCAGCAGCTTAATTTTGGGGGCAGGGCATGGTCCCTACGAGCAGTACTTC
CDR3aa: CASSLILGAGHGPYEQYF

len: 15
v_gene: TRBV28
d_gene: TRBD1
abundance: .
j_gene: TRBJ2-7
CDR3nt: TGTGCCAGCAGTCCCACCCGGACAGGGCCCTACGAGCAGTACTTC
CDR3aa: CASSPTRTGPYEQYF

len: 12
v_gene: TRBV20-1
d_gene: TRBD1
abundance: few
j_gene: TRBJ1-5
CDR3nt: TGCAGTGCCAGACAGGGTCAGGGGCCCCAACATTTT
CDR3aa: CSARQGQGPQHF

len: 15
v_gene: TRBV7-9
d_gene: TRBD2
abundance: .
j_gene: TRBJ2-2
CDR3nt: TGTGCCAGCAGCTCCGGGACTAGCGTTCCCGGGGAGCTGTTTTTT
CDR3aa: CASSSGTSVPGELFF

len: 11
v_gene: TRBV7-8
d_gene: .
abundance: few
j_gene: TRBJ2-5
CDR3nt: TGTGCCAGCAGAATGCGAGAGACCCAGTACTTC
CDR3aa: CASRMRETQYF

len: 14
v_gene: TRBV5-1
d_gene: TRBD1
abundance: few
j_gene: TRBJ2-7
CDR3nt: TGCGCCAGCAGCTATGGGACAGGGGTTTACGAGCAGTACTTC
CDR3aa: CASSYGTGVYEQYF

len: 15
v_gene: TRBV20-1
d_gene: TRBD1
abundance: .
j_gene: TRBJ1-5
CDR3nt: TGCAGTGCTAGAGTCTCCGAGGGGGCTCGGGGGCCCCAGCATTTT
CDR3aa: CSARVSEGARGPQHF

len: 15
v_gene: TRBV5-1
d_gene: .
abundance: .
j_gene: TRBJ1-4
CDR3nt: TGCGCCAGCAGCGCATCGGCGGGGCGGGGTGAAAAACTGTTTTTT
CDR3aa: CASSASAGRGEKLFF

len: 15
v_gene: TRBV21-1
d_gene: .
abundance: once
j_gene: TRBJ2-3
CDR3nt: TGTGCCAGCAGCTCCGGGACAGGGGGCGCAAATACGCAGTATTTT
CDR3aa: CASSSGTGGANTQYF

len: 16
v_gene: TRBV3-1
d_gene: TRBD2
abundance: .
j_gene: TRBJ2-1
CDR3nt: TGTGCCAGCAGCCAAGTCCAAGCGGGGCCCTGCAATGAGCAGTTCTTC
CDR3aa: CASSQVQAGPCNEQFF

len: 15
v_gene: TRBV7-2
d_gene: TRBD1
abundance: .
j_gene: TRBJ2-4
CDR3nt: TGTGCCAGCAGCTTGGACAGGGTGGCCAAAAACATTCAGTACTTC
CDR3aa: CASSLDRVAKNIQYF

len: 15
v_gene: TRBV28
d_gene: TRBD1
abundance: .
j_gene: TRBJ2-5
CDR3nt: TGTGCCAGCAGTCCCTCCGGGACAGGGGAGGAGACCCAGTACTTC
CDR3aa: CASSPSGTGEETQYF

len: 15
v_gene: TRBV9
d_gene: TRBD2
abundance: many
j_gene: TRBJ2-5
CDR3nt: TGTGCCAGCAGCGTCAGCGGGAGAGTACAAGAGACCCAGTACTTC
CDR3aa: CASSVSGRVQETQYF

len: 14
v_gene: TRBV5-5
d_gene: .
abundance: .
j_gene: TRBJ1-3
CDR3nt: TGTGCCAGCAGCTTTACTGGGACCTCTCAGACCATATATTTT
CDR3aa: CASSFTGTSQTIYF

len: 15
v_gene: TRBV6-5
d_gene: TRBD2
abundance: .
j_gene: TRBJ2-7
CDR3nt: TGTGCCGGCAGTCCTCAGCGGGACGTAACCTACGAGCAGTACTTC
CDR3aa: CAGSPQRDVTYEQYF

len: 17
v_gene: TRBV4-3
d_gene: .
abundance: .
j_gene: TRBJ1-4
CDR3nt: TGCGCCAGCAGCCAAGACACCGTATCGGGAACGAATGAAAAACTGTTTTTT
CDR3aa: CASSQDTVSGTNEKLFF

len: 20
v_gene: TRBV30
d_gene: TRBD2
abundance: few
j_gene: TRBJ2-3
CDR3nt: TGTGCCTGGAGGTACCACTCCCTCGGGATAGCGGGATACCTCACAGATACGCAGTATTTT
CDR3aa: CAWRYHSLGIAGYLTDTQYF